This T cell receptor (beta chain) was sequenced during a study of blood T cells in healthy people across ages. Alongside a J-beta primer mix, a sample-barcoded 5' primer served in a second PCR lasting about 7 to 11 cycles. Every sample returned 3 million or more CDR3-containing paired-end reads. Each CDR3 protein is one row after TCRdb ran MiXCR on the 5' RACE reads. The sample holds 800,000 to 950,000 distinct CDR3 sequences, around 29% seen once. In germline, CDR1 is MGHDK, CDR2 SYGVNS. This CDR3 is built from 13 residues. The ends were cut back, 6 bases at V and 7 bases at J, with 13 bases in the middle. This clonotype showed up just a few times. The same sample was also studied in work on T cells of mothers and their children.

The source of this sequence is a woman aged 35 to 49 in good health. The chain has TRBV25-1 and TRBJ2-1; D might be TRBD2 (6 bases). The sample was blood. The CDR3 region is CASRAFGGNEQFF. The CDR3, as DNA: TGTGCCAGCAGGGCCTTTGGGGGGAATGAGCAGTTCTTC.